The 29 T cell receptor beta chains below all came from one sample that was sequenced in a study of cytomegalovirus exposure and HLA in healthy donors. Profiling relied on immunoSEQ multiplex PCR, and the TCRdb table lists in-frame clones only, not all of them. This sample carries 150,000 to 200,000 clones, about 83% of them seen once, and the ten largest clones take roughly 1.3%. The specimen sequenced was PBMCs. These receptors were obtained from a woman in her twenties or thirties in good health and CMV-seronegative.

This chain connects TRBV7-6 to TRBJ2-1; 8 bases are shared with TRBD1. CDR1 and CDR2 from the germline V gene are SGHVS and FNYEAQ. CDR3 length: 15 residues. The V and J ends lost 5 bases and 4 bases, in that order; junction bases with no gene match: 7. CDR3 in amino acids: CASSQAGTGYNEQFF. The CDR3 DNA sequence: TGTGCCAGCAGCCAGGCCGGGACAGGTTACAATGAGCAGTTCTTC.

The V gene is TRBV7-9, the J gene TRBJ2-2, with D hard to call. Trimming pared 3 bases from V and 6 bases from J, leaving 5 bases between. The length of the CDR3 is 12 residues. Germline V gene lookup returns CDR1 SEHNR and CDR2 FQNEAQ (reference sequence). The chain's CDR3 is CASSLGSGELFF. CDR3 bases: TGTGCCAGCAGCTTGGGCTCCGGGGAGCTGTTTTTT. Full variable domain (missing parts from reference TRBV7-9 and TRBJ2-2): DTGVSQNPRHKITKRGQNVTFRCDPISEHNRLYWYRQTLGQGPEFLTYFQNEAQLEKSRLLSDRFSAERPKGSFSTLEIQRTEQGDSAMYLCASSLGSGELFFGEGSRLTVL.

This clone appeared once. The chain uses TRBV5-1 and TRBJ2-1; TRBD1 agrees at 10 bases. Germline V gives CDR1 SGHRS, CDR2 YFSETQ. This CDR3 is built from 17 residues. V shed 4 bases, J shed 4 bases, and the junction held 11 bases outside the gene matches. CDR3 bases: TGCGCCAGCAGCCTGACAGGGGGCTTGGAGGGTTACAATGAGCAGTTCTTC. It specifies CASSLTGGLEGYNEQFF.

This chain connects TRBV19 to TRBJ1-5, with 10 bases lining up with TRBD1. Germline CDR1 LNHDA, CDR2 SQIVND (reference sequence). V dropped 1 base and J dropped 2; count of bases not matched to a gene: 5. There are 17 residues in the CDR3. The CDR3 protein is CASSIGTGGEGNQPQHF. The CDR3 DNA follows: TGTGCCAGTAGTATAGGGACAGGGGGAGAGGGCAATCAGCCCCAGCATTTT.

Details on this clone: Its ends do not fully match the called genes, so a read error is possible. V gene TRBV7-7 combines with J gene TRBJ2-3; D unresolved. Per germline, CDR1 SSHAT and CDR2 FNYEAQ (reference sequence). This CDR3 is 13 amino acids long. The CDR3, as DNA: TGTGCTAGCAGCTTTATTAGCACAGATACGCAGTATTTT. Encoded protein: CASSFISTDTQYF.

This clone has a single count. This chain uses TRBV7-6 with TRBJ1-6; 8 positions agree with TRBD1. The CDR3 loop spans 13 amino acids. CDR1 is SGHVS, CDR2 FNYEAQ, per germline. V gave up 4 bases and J gave up 9 bases; unmatched junction bases: 2. CDR3 nucleotide sequence: TGTGCCAGCAGCTGGGACAGGACTTCACCCCTCCACTTT. The encoded protein is CASSWDRTSPLHF.

The V and J genes are TRBV6-6 and TRBJ1-4; D remains ambiguous. V shed 0 bases and J shed 0 bases, with 5 bases lying between them. The CDR3 is 15 amino acids. Germline values: CDR1 MNHNY, CDR2 SVGAGI (reference sequence). This CDR3 reads CASSYSSATNEKLFF. In DNA, the CDR3 is TGTGCCAGCAGTTACTCGAGTGCAACTAATGAAAAACTGTTTTTT.

V gene TRBV5-5 combines with J gene TRBJ1-2, with unresolved D. The germline V gene has CDR1 SGHKS and CDR2 YYEKEE (reference sequence). CDR3 length: 14 amino acids. V lost 1 base and J 4 bases, leaving 11 bases between the germline ends. CDR3 sequence (DNA): TGTGCCAGCAGCTTGCACTATGAAGCCTATGGCTACACCTTC. Its protein product is CASSLHYEAYGYTF.

The chain carries TRBV4-2 and TRBJ2-1, with TRBD2 identical over 8 bases. The germline CDR1 and CDR2 sequences are LGHNA and YNFKEQ. V shed 7 bases, J shed 6 bases, and the junction held 5 bases outside the gene matches. CDR3 length: 13 amino acids. The DNA of the CDR3 is TGTGCCAGCAACCGGGGGGGGGTCAATGAGCAGTTCTTC. Its translation: CASNRGGVNEQFF.

The chain is built from TRBV18 and TRBJ1-2, with TRBD1 matching 7 bases. J was trimmed by 6 bases and V by 5 bases; bases with no gene match: 6. Per germline, CDR1 KGHSH and CDR2 LQKENI. CDR3 length: 13 residues. CDR3 residues: CASSTDRVDGYTF. DNA of the CDR3: TGTGCCAGCTCAACTGACAGGGTCGATGGCTACACCTTC.

This clone was detected once. The chain recombines TRBV18 with TRBJ2-3; 8 bases match TRBD1. J lost 5 bases, V lost 4 bases, and 8 bases had no gene match. The germline V gene encodes CDR1 KGHSH and CDR2 LQKENI. The CDR3 consists of 15 residues. CDR3 DNA sequence: TGTGCCAGCTCACAGCAGGGGGCTTATGGAGATACGCAGTATTTT. It codes for CASSQQGAYGDTQYF. The complete variable domain, with remaining parts taken from reference TRBV18 and TRBJ2-3, reads NAGVMQNPRHLVRRRGQEARLRCSPMKGHSHVYWYRQLPEEGLKFMVYLQKENIIDESGMPKERFSAEFPKEGPSILRIQQVVRGDSAAYFCASSQQGAYGDTQYFGPGTRLTVL.

This clone turned up a few times. The chain joins TRBV7-9 to TRBJ1-2; D not resolved. Germline V gives CDR1 SEHNR, CDR2 FQNEAQ (reference sequence). The CDR3 has 12 amino acids. Trimming took 1 base from V and 7 from J, leaving 7 bases between them. The CDR3: CASSLVDSGYTF. CDR3 DNA: TGTGCCAGCAGCTTAGTAGATTCTGGCTACACCTTC.

The rearrangement links TRBV27 to TRBJ1-5; TRBD1 aligns across 7 bases. CDR1 and CDR2 (germline): MNHEY, SMNVEV (reference sequence). V was clipped by 6 bases and J by 1 base; unmatched bases: 9. The CDR3 has 16 amino acids. The DNA for the CDR3 is TGTGCCAGCAGACCCTACTACAGGGGAAGCAATCAGCCCCAGCATTTT. It specifies CASRPYYRGSNQPQHF.

The chain employs TRBV18 and TRBJ1-6, with TRBD1 as a possible D gene (6 bases). This CDR3 has 16 amino acids. The V and J ends lost 2 bases and 6 bases respectively, with 14 bases between them. The germline V gene has CDR1 KGHSH and CDR2 LQKENI. CDR3 bases: TGTGCCAGCTCACCAGAGGGGGTTTCTCCTAATTCACCCCTCCACTTT. Amino acid sequence: CASSPEGVSPNSPLHF.

This clone was observed once. The rearrangement uses TRBV4-1 and TRBJ2-1; D is unresolved. The germline gives CDR1 MGHRA, CDR2 YSYEKL. There are 13 residues in the CDR3. Trimming shortened V by 0 bases and J by 10 bases, and 10 bases separated the two germline ends. Here the CDR3 DNA reads TGCGCCAGCAGCCAAGAGCAGGCGTACGAGCAGTTCTTC. As protein: CASSQEQAYEQFF.

The genes are TRBV5-1 and TRBJ2-5; TRBD2 matches at 15 bases. The CDR3 runs 16 residues. Losses at the gene ends were 4 bases for V and 5 bases for J; bases not matched to a gene: 6. The germline V gene has CDR1 SGHRS and CDR2 YFSETQ. The CDR3 loop reads CASSIGLAGGEETQYF. The DNA for the CDR3 is TGCGCCAGCAGCATCGGACTAGCGGGGGGGGAGGAGACCCAGTACTTC.

This chain connects TRBV6-1 to TRBJ1-1; 11 bases line up with TRBD1. The CDR3 is 13 amino acids. V gave up 6 bases and J gave up 7 bases; unmatched junction bases: 4. The germline CDR1 and CDR2 sequences are MNHNS and SASEGT. Here the CDR3 DNA reads TGTGCCAGCAGCGGACAGGGGGCCGGTGAAGCTTTCTTT. Its translation: CASSGQGAGEAFF.

The chain is built from TRBV6-5 and TRBJ2-7; the D gene is possibly TRBD1 (6 bases). Trimming took off 6 bases at V and 6 bases at J, with 21 bases between the two ends. Germline loops: CDR1 MNHEY, CDR2 SVGAGI. CDR3 length: 15 residues. The CDR3 reads CASSRTNRVAGEQYF. Written as DNA, the CDR3 is TGTGCCAGCAGCCGAACAAACAGGGTTGCGGGCGAGCAGTACTTC.

V usage is TRBV9 and J usage is TRBJ2-3; 9 nucleotides align to TRBD2. The germline gives CDR1 SGDLS, CDR2 YYNGEE. After removal of 1 base from V and 0 bases from J, the junction contained 3 bases not matched to a gene. The CDR3 consists of 16 residues. In nucleotides, the CDR3 is TGTGCCAGCAGCGTACGCGGGGGGGGGAGCACAGATACGCAGTATTTT. Amino acids: CASSVRGGGSTDTQYF.

The V gene is TRBV5-4, the J gene TRBJ2-7; maybe TRBD2 (6 bases). This CDR3 region has 16 residues. Between the trimmed V and J ends, which lost 2 bases and 3 bases, there was a span of 18 bases. Germline V CDR1 and CDR2: SGHNT, YYREEE (reference sequence). In DNA form, the CDR3 reads TGTGCCAGCAGCTTAGGAGAGACTAGTGTAGTCTACGAGCAGTACTTC. Residues: CASSLGETSVVYEQYF.

The gene calls are TRBV4-1 and TRBJ1-1; D gene ambiguous. The germline V gene has CDR1 MGHRA and CDR2 YSYEKL. With 1 base removed from V and 0 bases from J, the gap between germline ends came to 9 bases. CDR3 length: 15 residues. The CDR3 is CASSQVGTVNTEAFF. The CDR3 region has the DNA TGCGCCAGCAGCCAAGTGGGCACAGTGAACACTGAAGCTTTCTTT.

The sample holds one count of this clone. V usage is TRBV2 and J usage is TRBJ2-5; D is ambiguous. The CDR3 runs 11 residues. Between the trimmed V and J ends, which lost 10 bases and 3 bases, there was a span of 9 bases. Germline CDR1 reads SNHLY; CDR2 reads FYNNEI. The CDR3, as DNA: TGTGCCACCTCCCCAGAAGAGACCCAGTACTTC. This encodes CATSPEETQYF.

The V and J genes are TRBV14 and TRBJ1-2; weak D call: TRBD1 (6 bases). V was trimmed by 8 bases and J by 5 bases, leaving 18 bases between them. Germline CDR1 and CDR2: SGHDN and FVKESK. CDR3 length: 14 amino acids. The CDR3 DNA sequence: TGTGCCAGCCTCAGTCGAGACAGGATTTATGGCTACACCTTC. Protein: CASLSRDRIYGYTF.

This chain joins TRBV19 and TRBJ1-4; 7 positions agree with TRBD1. The trim removed 1 base at V and 7 bases at J, leaving 12 bases unmatched. The CDR3 loop spans 17 amino acids. Per the germline V gene, CDR1 is LNHDA and CDR2 is SQIVND (reference sequence). The CDR3, as DNA: TGTGCCAGTAGTATAGTTCGAACAGGGGTTTCGCCTGAAAAACTGTTTTTT. Translating it yields CASSIVRTGVSPEKLFF.

The table lists this clone with a count of one. The genes are TRBV19 and TRBJ1-2, with a possible D match to TRBD1 (6 bases). CDR3 size: 14 residues. Per germline, CDR1 LNHDA and CDR2 SQIVND (reference sequence). V was trimmed by 3 bases and J by 10 bases, leaving 18 bases between them. The CDR3 DNA follows: TGTGCCAGTAGTATTTGGACGACAGGCCCTTCCTACACCTTC. The encoded protein is CASSIWTTGPSYTF.

The rearrangement links TRBV5-1 to TRBJ2-1, with a possible D match to TRBD2 (5 bases). The CDR3 totals 16 residues. Germline values: CDR1 SGHRS, CDR2 YFSETQ. Deletions cut 4 bases from V and 0 bases from J, with 14 bases between. The CDR3 region is CASSPGVGSSYNEQFF. CDR3 nucleotide sequence: TGCGCCAGCAGCCCCGGGGTGGGGAGCTCCTACAATGAGCAGTTCTTC.

The rearrangement joins TRBV18 to TRBJ2-3; D unresolved. This CDR3 spans 12 amino acids. V lost 2 bases and J 2 bases, leaving 2 bases between the germline ends. CDR1 is KGHSH, CDR2 LQKENI, per germline. CDR3 nucleotide sequence: TGTGCCAGCTCACCATACACAGATACGCAGTATTTT. It is translated as CASSPYTDTQYF. Full variable domain (missing parts from reference TRBV18 and TRBJ2-3): NAGVMQNPRHLVRRRGQEARLRCSPMKGHSHVYWYRQLPEEGLKFMVYLQKENIIDESGMPKERFSAEFPKEGPSILRIQQVVRGDSAAYFCASSPYTDTQYFGPGTRLTVL.

The chain has TRBV27 and TRBJ1-3; D uncertain. V gave up 6 bases and J gave up 3 bases, with 9 bases separating them. The CDR3 contains 13 residues. In germline, CDR1 is MNHEY, CDR2 SMNVEV (reference sequence). The CDR3 is CASRRVGGNTIYF. The CDR3 coding sequence is TGTGCCAGCAGGCGGGTAGGTGGAAACACCATATATTTT.

The chain recombines TRBV9 with TRBJ2-3; no reliable D call. Germline values: CDR1 SGDLS, CDR2 YYNGEE. This CDR3 region has 13 residues. The ends were cut back, 2 bases at V and 6 bases at J, with 10 bases in the middle. This CDR3 is CASSVTQLDTQYF. In nucleotides, the CDR3 is TGTGCCAGCAGCGTTACACAGCTCGATACGCAGTATTTT. Complete variable domain (other parts from reference TRBV9 and TRBJ2-3): DSGVTQTPKHLITATGQRVTLRCSPRSGDLSVYWYQQSLDQGLQFLIQYYNGEERAKGNILERFSAQQFPDLHSELNLSSLELGDSALYFCASSVTQLDTQYFGPGTRLTVL.